This paragraph covers one T cell receptor (beta chain) sequence. There is no known antigen for this receptor. Base qualities are missing; no much larger clone stands one base away. The data were obtained in a study of blood T cell repertoires in COVID-19 (dated by TCRdb to between 2020 and 2021). As for the study more broadly: Collaborator samples came from the United States, Italy and Spain and covered acute and convalescent phases of COVID-19. Where available, HLA class I and class II types were obtained from metadata supplied by the sample provider rather than from assay-based typing. The material from the prospective study consisted of cDNA or gDNA derived from T cells, B-cell-depleted T cells, or PBMCs. A de-identified subject ID, COVID-19 status, age in years and sex were almost always included in the sample metadata. Samples came from the ongoing ImmuneRACE study (first 160 participants) plus 1,254 subjects from 6 global collaborators. Deeply sampled blood TCRbeta repertoires from subjects exposed to, actively infected with, or recovered from COVID-19 were included in the dataset. A freely available public database, intended as a resource for researchers studying the immune response to SARS-CoV-2, is where the repertoires were released. Study-wide findings and limitations: The amount of clinical and demographic metadata varied by source and participant and was provided uncurated.

Collaborating institutions collected whole blood in K2EDTA tubes following their own protocols. For TCRbeta analysis, collaborators shipped samples in one of three forms: frozen whole blood, isolated PBMCs, or DNA extracted from either of those sample types. TCRbeta CDR3 regions were amplified from genomic DNA by means of the immunoSEQ Assay, a bias-controlled multiplex PCR. On the study's bioinformatics: The number of nucleated cells in each sample was estimated by amplification of reference gene primers within the assay. To quantify the absolute abundance of each unique TCRbeta CDR3 rearrangement, sequence reads were collapsed and filtered. For each sample, productive Simpson clonality was calculated by taking the square root of Simpson's diversity index across productive rearrangements. Drawn from immuneACCESS, this table holds only the in-frame rearrangements with V and J called that TCRdb kept. Clones are partly lost; checked studies trace under half to an unresolved V gene and leave the rest unexplained. V, J and clone size are taken as reported in that table, and D and trimming were inferred from the DNA itself. A total of 250,000 to 300,000 clones appear in this sample, approximately 85% of them only once. The ten largest make up around 0.8% of the sample.

Its CDR3 holds 16 amino acids, cysteine through phenylalanine. This entry keeps only the CDR3 DNA: 48 bases, framed from base 1. V and J lose 0 bases and 3 bases, and a span of 15 bases separates them. The germline V gene sets CDR1 to SGHRS and CDR2 to YFSETQ. This TCR came from a woman in her 30s with acute or convalescent COVID-19. Sequenced: peripheral blood. Recombination joined TRBV5-1 with TRBJ1-2; the D gene is perhaps TRBD1, on 5 matching bases. The DNA sequence follows: TGCGCCAGCAGCTTGGATGCTTCAGGGATCGACTATGGCTACACCTTC. Its translation is CASSLDASGIDYGYTF.